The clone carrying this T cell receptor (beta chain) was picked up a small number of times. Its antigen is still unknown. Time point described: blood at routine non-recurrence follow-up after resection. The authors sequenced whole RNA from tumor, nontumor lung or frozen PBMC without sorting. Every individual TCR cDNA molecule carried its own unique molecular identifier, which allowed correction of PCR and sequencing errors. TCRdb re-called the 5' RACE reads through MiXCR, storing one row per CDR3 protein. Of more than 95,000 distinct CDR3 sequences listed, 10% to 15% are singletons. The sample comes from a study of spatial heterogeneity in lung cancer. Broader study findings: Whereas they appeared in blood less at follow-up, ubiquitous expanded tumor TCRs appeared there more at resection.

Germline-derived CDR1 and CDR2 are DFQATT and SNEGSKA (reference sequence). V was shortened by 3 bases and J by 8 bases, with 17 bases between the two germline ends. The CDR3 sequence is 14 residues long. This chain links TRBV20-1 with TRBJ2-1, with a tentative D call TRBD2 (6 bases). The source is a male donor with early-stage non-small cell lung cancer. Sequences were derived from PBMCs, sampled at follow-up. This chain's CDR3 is CSAREGSGSDEQFF. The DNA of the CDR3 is TGCAGTGCTAGGGAGGGATCGGGGAGCGATGAGCAGTTCTTC.